These T cell receptor beta chains were read from a single sample in a study of T cell responses to AZD1222 COVID-19 vaccine. The repertoire was sequenced with immunoSEQ multiplex PCR; TCRdb's copy has only in-frame clones and lacks some. The data hold 150,000 or so clones, with just over 90% observed a single time. Sequences were derived from peripheral blood, sampled on day 0 of AZD1222 vaccination. The receptors stem from an adult in good health. The CDR3 runs from the conserved cysteine through the conserved F or W. D genes are given only for firm matches. Clone size, where shown, is once, few, many, or a class for clones that have expanded.

j_call | d_call | v_call | clone_size | cdr3_length | cdr3_nt | cdr3_aa
TRBJ1-5 | . | TRBV6-1 | . | 15 | TGTGCCAGCAGTGAACGCAGGGGAGTAACTCAGCCCCAGCATTTT | CASSERRGVTQPQHF
TRBJ1-6 | TRBD1 | TRBV7-2 | . | 16 | TGTGCCAGCAGTTTAGAGGGGGCGTCCTATAATTCACCCCTCCACTTT | CASSLEGASYNSPLHF
TRBJ1-6 | . | TRBV27 | once | 17 | TGTGCCAGCAGTTCCCCGGGGGGCCCTCGGGATAATTCACCCCTCCACTTT | CASSSPGGPRDNSPLHF
TRBJ2-3 | . | TRBV28 | . | 17 | TGTGCCAGCAGTCAACCTCAGGGTAACCCTAGCACAGATACGCAGTATTTT | CASSQPQGNPSTDTQYF
TRBJ2-7 | . | TRBV7-9 | . | 14 | TGTGCCAGCAGCTTCGGGACAATGATCTACGAGCAGTACTTC | CASSFGTMIYEQYF
TRBJ2-5 | . | TRBV6-5 | once | 11 | TGTGCCAGCAGTCCACAAGAGACCCAGTACTTC | CASSPQETQYF
TRBJ2-1 | . | TRBV28 | . | 13 | TGTGCCAGCAACCCCCAGGAGTCCAATGAGCAGTTCTTC | CASNPQESNEQFF
TRBJ2-3 | TRBD2 | TRBV6-5 | . | 13 | TGTGCCAGCCGACTAGCGGGCACAGATACGCAGTATTTT | CASRLAGTDTQYF
TRBJ1-5 | . | TRBV5-1 | . | 13 | TGCGCCAGCAGCTTTCTCCCCCTGGCGCCCCAGCATTTT | CASSFLPLAPQHF
TRBJ2-1 | . | TRBV28 | . | 11 | TGTGCCATCCAACGAGAAGTAAAGCAGTTCTTC | CAIQREVKQFF
TRBJ1-4 | . | TRBV7-9 | . | 14 | TGTGCCAGCAGCTCCGGGACCCTGAGGAAAAAACTGTTTTTT | CASSSGTLRKKLFF
TRBJ2-2 | . | TRBV2 | . | 13 | TGTGCCAGCATCCTGACGAACACCGGGGAGCTGTTTTTT | CASILTNTGELFF
TRBJ2-3 | TRBD2 | TRBV5-1 | . | 15 | TGCGCCAGCAGCTTGGCCACTAGCGTCTCAGATACGCAGTATTTT | CASSLATSVSDTQYF
TRBJ1-3 | . | TRBV7-6 | . | 13 | TGTGCCAGCAGCTTAAACTCTGGAAACACCATATATTTT | CASSLNSGNTIYF
TRBJ2-3 | TRBD2 | TRBV30 | . | 14 | TGTGCCTGGAGTGGCCTAGCGGGGGAGGATACGCAGTATTTT | CAWSGLAGEDTQYF
TRBJ2-3 | . | TRBV7-9 | . | 16 | TGTGCCAGCAGCCGGATTGGGGGGGCTGGCACAGATACGCAGTATTTT | CASSRIGGAGTDTQYF
TRBJ1-1 | . | TRBV5-1 | . | 14 | TGCGCCAGCAGCTCCGGACAGACGAACACTGAAGCTTTCTTT | CASSSGQTNTEAFF
TRBJ2-1 | . | TRBV30 | . | 14 | TGTGCCTGGAGTGTCGTCAGGGGTCACAATGAGCAGTTCTTC | CAWSVVRGHNEQFF
TRBJ1-2 | . | TRBV7-3 | . | 13 | TGTGCCAGCACCGATGGGGGCAGCTATGGCTACACCTTC | CASTDGGSYGYTF
TRBJ2-4 | TRBD2 | TRBV18 | . | 13 | TGTGCCAGCTCACCAGGGGGGGAAAACATTCAGTACTTC | CASSPGGENIQYF
TRBJ2-1 | . | TRBV3-1/TRBV3-2 | . | 13 | TGTGCCAGCAGCCAAGCGGGGGCAGGTGAGCAGTTCTTC | CASSQAGAGEQFF
TRBJ2-2 | . | TRBV9 | . | 13 | TGTGCCAGCAGCGTTCACGGGCACGGGGAGCTGTTTTTT | CASSVHGHGELFF
TRBJ1-6 | . | TRBV7-2 | . | 15 | TGTGCCAGCAGCCCGTCGGGGGGAGGTAATTCACCCCTCCACTTT | CASSPSGGGNSPLHF
TRBJ1-4 | . | TRBV30 | . | 14 | TGTGCCTGGAGTGTACTAACGGGTAATGAAAAACTGTTTTTT | CAWSVLTGNEKLFF
TRBJ1-1 | TRBD1 | TRBV6-5 | many | 15 | TGTGCCAGCAGTTACTCGGGGGACAGGGTCTCTGAAGCTTTCTTT | CASSYSGDRVSEAFF
TRBJ1-3 | . | TRBV7-9 | . | 15 | TGTGCCAGCAGCCCTCTAGGGAGCTCTGGAAACACCATATATTTT | CASSPLGSSGNTIYF
TRBJ2-7 | TRBD1 | TRBV27 | . | 15 | TGTGCCAGCAGTTCCGGGACAGGCTACCAAACCGGGCAGTACTTC | CASSSGTGYQTGQYF
TRBJ1-2 | TRBD1 | TRBV4-1 | . | 13 | TGCGCCAGCAGCCAACCGGACAGGAGTGGCTACACCTTC | CASSQPDRSGYTF
TRBJ1-1 | TRBD1 | TRBV24-1 | . | 15 | TGTGCCACCAGTGACTCGAGTCAGGGGGCGCGGGAAGCTTTCTTT | CATSDSSQGAREAFF
TRBJ2-2 | TRBD1 | TRBV2 | many | 13 | TGTGCCGCGGACAGGGAATACACCGGGGAGCTGTTTTTT | CAADREYTGELFF
TRBJ1-1 | . | TRBV28 | . | 12 | TGTGCCAGCAGTTTCGATAACACTGAAGCTTTCTTT | CASSFDNTEAFF
TRBJ2-7 | . | TRBV9 | . | 13 | TGTGCCAGCAGCCGCCAGGTGGGGGACGAGCAGTACTTC | CASSRQVGDEQYF
TRBJ2-7 | . | TRBV7-2 | . | 13 | TGTGCCAGCAGCCGGACACTGTCCTACGAGCAGTACTTC | CASSRTLSYEQYF
TRBJ1-5 | . | TRBV5-6 | . | 13 | TGTGCCAGCAGTTTCAGGGGTTTTCAGCCCCAGCATTTT | CASSFRGFQPQHF
TRBJ2-7 | . | TRBV11-2 | . | 15 | TGTGCCAGCAGCTTAGCTTTACTGATGCCCTACGAGCAGTACTTC | CASSLALLMPYEQYF
TRBJ1-5 | . | TRBV6-6 | . | 13 | TGTGCCAGCAGCAAGAATTGGCATCAGCCCCAGCATTTT | CASSKNWHQPQHF
TRBJ2-7 | TRBD2 | TRBV20-1 | . | 16 | TGCAGTGCTAGTCCGTTAATCGCGGGGGGGCCCCACGAGCAGTACTTC | CSASPLIAGGPHEQYF
TRBJ2-3 | TRBD2 | TRBV3-1/TRBV3-2 | few | 17 | TGTGCCAGCAGCGCCGCCCATAGCGGGGCCCCCACAGATACGCAGTATTTT | CASSAAHSGAPTDTQYF
TRBJ1-1 | . | TRBV5-4 | . | 14 | TGTGCCAGCAGCTTGGGCAGGGGTTCCACTGAAGCTTTCTTT | CASSLGRGSTEAFF
TRBJ2-1 | . | TRBV19 | . | 15 | TGTGCCAGTAGTGAAAGGCCGGAATCCTACAATGAGCAGTTCTTC | CASSERPESYNEQFF
TRBJ2-4 | TRBD2 | TRBV19 | . | 12 | TGTGCCAGTAGTATGGCGGGGGACATTCAGTACTTC | CASSMAGDIQYF
TRBJ1-4 | . | TRBV19 | . | 16 | TGTGCCAGTAGTAGAGACCCCGGACACCGCCCGGAAAAACTGTTTTTT | CASSRDPGHRPEKLFF
TRBJ1-2 | . | TRBV28 | . | 15 | TGTGCCAGCAGTTTGACTACAGCTAATGTCCGTGGCTACACCTTC | CASSLTTANVRGYTF
TRBJ1-6 | TRBD1 | TRBV4-3 | . | 14 | TGCGCCAGCAGCCACCTGGACAGGAATTCACCCCTCCACTTT | CASSHLDRNSPLHF
TRBJ1-1 | TRBD1 | TRBV27 | . | 14 | TGTGCCAGCAGTTCCCCGGGGACAGGTACTGAAGCTTTCTTT | CASSSPGTGTEAFF
TRBJ2-2 | . | TRBV4-3 | . | 19 | TGCGCCAGCAGCCAAGGGGGACCTCAGAGAGTAGAGGGGACCGGGGAGCTGTTTTTT | CASSQGGPQRVEGTGELFF